The clone carrying this T cell receptor beta chain was seen a few times. The CDR3 totals 15 residues. CDR1 is MDHEN and CDR2 is SYDVKM in the germline V gene. V gave up 5 bases and J gave up 4 bases, with 17 bases separating them. 13 Jbeta primers and 60 Vbeta primers were used for the PCR. Clones were read by immunoSEQ multiplex PCR, and TCRdb kept only the in-frame ones, dropping some. The sample consists of fewer than 150,000 clones, 15% to 17% of them appearing once. This entry comes from a study of cytomegalovirus exposure and HLA in healthy donors. Sequencing was carried out using PBMCs. V is TRBV28 and J is TRBJ1-2, with a tentative D call TRBD1 (6 bases). The source of this sequence is a woman aged 18-29 years in good health and CMV-seronegative. The chain's CDR3 is CASSAPTGSGYGYTF. The CDR3 nucleotides read TGTGCCAGCAGTGCTCCTACAGGGTCCGGCTATGGCTACACCTTC.